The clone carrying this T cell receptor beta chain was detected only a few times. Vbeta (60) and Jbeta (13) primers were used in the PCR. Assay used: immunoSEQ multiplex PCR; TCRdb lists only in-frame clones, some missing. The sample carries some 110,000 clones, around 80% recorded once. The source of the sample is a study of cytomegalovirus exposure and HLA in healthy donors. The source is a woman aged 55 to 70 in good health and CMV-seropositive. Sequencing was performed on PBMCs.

The CDR3 protein is CATSLPTSHEQYF. The CDR3 DNA sequence: TGTGCCACCAGCCTACCGACATCCCACGAGCAGTACTTC. V is TRBV15 and J is TRBJ2-7; D not certain. Germline-derived CDR1 and CDR2 are LNHNV and YYDKDF (reference sequence). CDR3 length: 13 residues. V lost 5 bases, J lost 5 bases, and 13 bases lay in between. Based on the CDR3 plus reference TRBV15 and TRBJ2-7, the full variable domain is DAMVIQNPRYQVTQFGKPVTLSCSQTLNHNVMYWYQQKSSQAPKLLFHYYDKDFNNEADTPDNFQSRRPNTSFCFLDIRSPGLGDTAMYLCATSLPTSHEQYFGPGTRLTVT.